The clone carrying this T cell receptor (beta chain) showed up just a few times. Germline-derived CDR1 and CDR2 are KGHDR and SFDVKD. V lost 3 bases to trimming and J lost 7 bases, with 12 bases between them. The CDR3 runs 15 residues. TCRdb analysed the 5' RACE reads with MiXCR anew, one entry per CDR3 protein. The sample consists of roughly 200,000 distinct CDR3 sequences, under 20% of them appearing once. This sample was included in a study of T-cell memory formation after mild COVID-19. The TCR was taken from an adult woman who had mild COVID-19 (a few samples of this study predate the infection). Cell type and time point are not known. The genes are TRBV24-1 and TRBJ2-6; D possibly corresponds to TRBD1 (5 bases). Sequenced sample: PBMCs or a T cell subset sorted from them (not recorded which). CDR3 region: CATSDIQVGANVLTF. The CDR3 nucleotides are TGTGCCACCAGTGATATACAGGTTGGAGCCAACGTCCTGACTTTC.